This paragraph covers one T cell receptor beta chain sequence. CDR3 length: 15 amino acids. With 1 base removed from V and 2 bases from J, the gap between germline ends came to 9 bases. CDR1 is MDHEN and CDR2 is SYDVKM in the germline V gene. TCRdb's table, derived via immunoSEQ multiplex PCR, lists solely in-frame clones and lacks some. The repertoire holds 270,000 or so clones, with 80% to 85% as singletons. This record comes from a study of blood T cell repertoires in COVID-19. The wider study: Both acute and convalescent COVID-19 samples were obtained from the United States, Italy and Spain. Sources were T cells, B-cell-depleted T cells, or PBMCs; the material itself was cDNA or gDNA.

Everyone who took part was roughly 18 to 89 years old, and they came from about two dozen US areas. This rearrangement joins TRBV28 to TRBJ1-3; D may be TRBD1 (5 bases). The sample was PBMCs or T cells enriched from blood (not recorded which). The clonotype was recovered from a man aged 50 to 59 who had recovered from COVID-19. The CDR3 protein is CASSLYPGPGNTIYF. CDR3 nucleotide sequence: TGTGCCAGCAGTTTATATCCAGGGCCTGGAAACACCATATATTTT. Combining the CDR3 with reference TRBV28 and TRBJ1-3 gives the whole variable domain DVKVTQSSRYLVKRTGEKVFLECVQDMDHENMFWYRQDPGLGLRLIYFSYDVKMKEKGDIPEGYSVSREKKERFSLILESASTNQTSMYLCASSLYPGPGNTIYFGEGSWLTVV.